This TCR beta chain stems from a study of T cell repertoires in aging, cancer and after chemotherapy (dated by TCRdb to between 2018 and 2021). Study-level background: Donors spanned six age groups from 30 or younger to 70 or older, with at least three individuals per group. The complete dataset included some 9 million TCR reads. Healthy donor control TCR repertoires were recorded over several months to years and showed clear clonal overlap across re-sampling. Alongside some 96 healthy donors serving as a reference group, the cohort included some 220 cancer patients, of whom some 94 had hematological cancers and about 130 had solid cancers. Peripheral blood TCR beta repertoires from healthy donors and cancer patients were profiled to examine immunoaging and T cell reconstitution after chemotherapy.

Via the germline V gene (reference sequence), CDR1 is LNHNV and CDR2 YYDKDF. The CDR3 starts with the cysteine, ends with the phenylalanine, and has 16 residues. Only CDR3 DNA is held: 48 bases, read in frame from base 1. About this clonotype: Its cognate antigen has yet to be identified. A much larger clone differs from this one at a single base, so this may be a read error.

Using a mixed TRB-A/B primer pool, multiplex touch-down PCR amplified rearranged TRB sequences covering the V, D and J segments. Illumina adapters and sample indices were added to the amplicons in two consecutive PCR reactions performed with Phusion HS II polymerase. After gel purification with the NucleoSpin Gel and PCR Clean-up kit, the amplicons were checked using Qubit and an Agilent 2100 Bioanalyzer. Sequencing of the libraries was done on an Illumina MiSeq with paired-end, single-indexed 600-cycle runs. Per the source publication's procedure: TRB sequences were processed with MiXCR versions 2.12 and 3.0.5. Each unique CDR3 nucleotide sequence was counted as one clone, and only productive sequences with at least two reads were retained. The repertoire metrics were Shannon diversity, evenness, clonality (defined as one minus evenness), and alpha-parameterized diversity profiles covering alpha 0 to 5. The IGoR algorithm was used to calculate generation probabilities of clones in the paired pre- and post-chemotherapy samples. The public reads were reanalyzed by TCRdb: fastp trimming at Q25, MiXCR alignment, in-frame beta chains only. Rows are unified per CDR3 protein, each entry keeping the most common DNA and genes. TCRdb assigned the V and J calls; the authors' analysis was not used. The sample yields 9,400 or so distinct CDR3 sequences; around 34% were counted once. 13% of the sample is in the top ten clones.

General conclusions and limits of the study: It was noted by the authors that conclusions about immunological memory after chemotherapy cannot be drawn from the repertoire data. Compared with age-matched healthy donors, untreated patients with either hematological or solid cancers had significantly lower TCR diversity in the blood along with higher clonality. In healthy donors, the decline in TCR diversity with age was mainly due to loss of richness, whereas in cancer patients loss of evenness also played a role. In both cancer cohorts, median generation probability rose over the chemotherapy interval, which suggests that the repertoire was reconstituted through rebound thymic output.

Instead of sorted cells or RNA, genomic DNA extracted from peripheral blood served as the source for amplifying TCR beta rearrangements. This clonotype originated in a human donor in good health. The donor label of this sample is uncertain. Sequencing used blood. The sequence is built from TRBV15 and TRBJ2-2; the D segment is perhaps TRBD1 or TRBD2, each sharing 6 matched bases. The sequence in DNA is TGTGCCACCAGCAGAGATCGAGGGTGGGACACCGGGGGGCTGTTTTTT. This is translated as CATSRDRGWDTGGLFF.